The present TCR beta chain was sequenced within a study of blood T cell repertoires in COVID-19. Across the whole study: The origin of the acute and convalescent COVID-19 samples was the United States, Italy and Spain. Sources were T cells, B-cell-depleted T cells, or PBMCs; the material itself was cDNA or gDNA.

Original processing methods: From reference gene primer amplification, estimates of nucleated cell counts were derived. Data came from immunoSEQ multiplex PCR; TCRdb stores just in-frame clones and leaves some out. The DNA was the basis for D and trimming; V, J and clone size are from that table. The data contain approximately 140,000 clones, around 80% of them singletons. Germline V lookup: CDR1 SEHNR, CDR2 FQNEAQ (reference sequence). The CDR3 covers 14 residues. Unmatched junction bases numbered 2, after V lost 5 bases and J lost 2 bases. This receptor was obtained from a woman aged 80 or over in a cohort sampled during active or convalescent COVID-19. Sample: peripheral blood. The chain recombines TRBV7-9 with TRBJ1-3, with TRBD1 matching 8 bases. CDR3 sequence (DNA): TGTGCCAGCAGCCCGACAGGGGCTGGAAACACCATATATTTT. Its protein product is CASSPTGAGNTIYF.